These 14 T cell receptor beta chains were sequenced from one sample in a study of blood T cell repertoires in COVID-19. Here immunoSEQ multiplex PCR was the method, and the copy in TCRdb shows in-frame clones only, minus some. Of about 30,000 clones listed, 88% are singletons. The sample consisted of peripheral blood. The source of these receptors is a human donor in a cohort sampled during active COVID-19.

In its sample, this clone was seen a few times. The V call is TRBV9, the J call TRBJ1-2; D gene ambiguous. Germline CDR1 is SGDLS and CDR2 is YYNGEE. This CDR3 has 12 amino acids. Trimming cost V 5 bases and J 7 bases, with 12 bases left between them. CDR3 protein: CASRSARGGYTF. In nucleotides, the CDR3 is TGTGCCAGCAGGTCCGCCCGGGGTGGCTACACCTTC.

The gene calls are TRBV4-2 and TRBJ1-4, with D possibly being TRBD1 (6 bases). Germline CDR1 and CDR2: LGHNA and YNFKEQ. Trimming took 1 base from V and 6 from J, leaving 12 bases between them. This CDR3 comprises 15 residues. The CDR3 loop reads CASSQGGRYDEKLFF. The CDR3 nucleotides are TGTGCCAGCAGCCAAGGGGGGCGCTACGATGAAAAACTGTTTTTT.

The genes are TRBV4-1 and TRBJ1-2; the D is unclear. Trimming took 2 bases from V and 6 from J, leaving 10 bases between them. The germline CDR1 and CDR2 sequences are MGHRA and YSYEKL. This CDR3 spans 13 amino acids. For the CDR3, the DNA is TGCGCCAGCAGCCAACCCGGCCGGGATGGCTACACCTTC. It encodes CASSQPGRDGYTF.

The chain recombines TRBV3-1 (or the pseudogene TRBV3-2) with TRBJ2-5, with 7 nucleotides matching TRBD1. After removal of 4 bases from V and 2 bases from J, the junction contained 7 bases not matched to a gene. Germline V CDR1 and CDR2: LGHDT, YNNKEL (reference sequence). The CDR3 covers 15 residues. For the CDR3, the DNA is TGTGCCAGCAGCCCCAGTCCCAGGGGGCAAGAGACCCAGTACTTC. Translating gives CASSPSPRGQETQYF.

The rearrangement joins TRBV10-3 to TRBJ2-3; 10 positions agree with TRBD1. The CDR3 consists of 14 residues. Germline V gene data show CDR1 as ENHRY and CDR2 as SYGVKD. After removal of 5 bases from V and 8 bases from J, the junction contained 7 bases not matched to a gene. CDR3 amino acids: CAISPGQGLGTQYF. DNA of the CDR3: TGTGCCATCAGTCCGGGACAGGGGCTAGGTACGCAGTATTTT.

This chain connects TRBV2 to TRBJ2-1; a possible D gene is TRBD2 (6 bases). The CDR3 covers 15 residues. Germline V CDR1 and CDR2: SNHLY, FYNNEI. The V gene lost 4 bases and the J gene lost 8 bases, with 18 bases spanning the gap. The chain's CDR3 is CASSGGRGSNDEQFF. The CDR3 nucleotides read TGTGCCAGCAGTGGGGGACGGGGGTCCAACGATGAGCAGTTCTTC.

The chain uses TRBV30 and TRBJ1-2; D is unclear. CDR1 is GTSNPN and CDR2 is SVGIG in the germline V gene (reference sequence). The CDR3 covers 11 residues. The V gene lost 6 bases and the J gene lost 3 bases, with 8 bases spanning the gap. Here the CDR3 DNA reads TGTGCCTGCAGGCGGGACTATGGCTACACCTTC. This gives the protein CACRRDYGYTF.

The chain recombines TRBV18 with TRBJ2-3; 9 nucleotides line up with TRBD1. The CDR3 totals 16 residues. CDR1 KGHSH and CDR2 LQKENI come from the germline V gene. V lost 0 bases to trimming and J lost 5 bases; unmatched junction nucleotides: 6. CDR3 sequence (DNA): TGTGCCAGCTCACCACCGGCGACAGGGGGACAAGATACGCAGTATTTT. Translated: CASSPPATGGQDTQYF.

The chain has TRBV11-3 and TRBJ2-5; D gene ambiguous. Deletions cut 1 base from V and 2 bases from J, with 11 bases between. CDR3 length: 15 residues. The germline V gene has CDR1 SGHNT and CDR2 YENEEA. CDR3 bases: TGTGCCAGCAGCTTAGTGTGGTGTCGGCAAGAGACCCAGTACTTC. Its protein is CASSLVWCRQETQYF.

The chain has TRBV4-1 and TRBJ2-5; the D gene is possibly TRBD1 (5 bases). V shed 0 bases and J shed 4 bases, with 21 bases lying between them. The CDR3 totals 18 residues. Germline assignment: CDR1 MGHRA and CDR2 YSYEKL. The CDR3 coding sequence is TGCGCCAGCAGCCAAGATCCACAGGCCCCCGGCGGTCGAGAGACCCAGTACTTC. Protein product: CASSQDPQAPGGRETQYF.

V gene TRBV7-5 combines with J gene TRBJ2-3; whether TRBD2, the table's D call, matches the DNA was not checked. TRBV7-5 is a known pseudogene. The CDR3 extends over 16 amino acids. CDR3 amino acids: CARSLVDGGPADTQYF. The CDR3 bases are TGTGCCAGAAGCTTAGTGGACGGAGGCCCCGCAGATACGCAGTATTTT.

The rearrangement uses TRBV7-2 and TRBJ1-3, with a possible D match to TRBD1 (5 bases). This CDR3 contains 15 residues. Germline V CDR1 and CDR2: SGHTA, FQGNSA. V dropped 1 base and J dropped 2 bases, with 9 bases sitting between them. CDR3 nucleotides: TGTGCCAGCAGCTTAGAGCCAGGGCCTGGAAACACCATATATTTT. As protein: CASSLEPGPGNTIYF.

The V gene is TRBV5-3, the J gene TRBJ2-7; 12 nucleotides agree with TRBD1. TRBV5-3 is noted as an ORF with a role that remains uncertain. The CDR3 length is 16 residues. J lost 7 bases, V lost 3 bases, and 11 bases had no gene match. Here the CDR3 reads CARSCQRDRGQWEQYF. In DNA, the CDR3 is TGTGCCAGAAGCTGTCAACGGGACAGGGGGCAATGGGAGCAGTACTTC.

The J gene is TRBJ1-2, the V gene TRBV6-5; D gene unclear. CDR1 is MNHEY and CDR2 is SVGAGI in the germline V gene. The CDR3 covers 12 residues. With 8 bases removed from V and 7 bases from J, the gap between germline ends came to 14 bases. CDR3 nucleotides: TGTGCCAGCGTGCTCACGGAGGGTGGCTACACCTTC. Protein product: CASVLTEGGYTF.